Shown below are 17 T cell receptor beta chains from a single sample sequenced in a study of control samples from healthy donors and cancer patients. Produced via immunoSEQ multiplex PCR; TCRdb's table is partial and in-frame only. This repertoire shows about 160,000 clones, 80% to 95% found once; its top ten account for roughly 6.2%. The sequencing sample was made of blood. These TCRs come from a man between 18 and 29 years old in good health.

This chain links TRBV4-1 with TRBJ1-4; D is perhaps TRBD1 (5 bases). Germline V lookup: CDR1 MGHRA, CDR2 YSYEKL. The CDR3 sequence is 14 residues long. Trimming took 2 bases from V and 5 from J, leaving 9 bases between them. In nucleotides, the CDR3 is TGCGCCAGCAGCCAAAGCAGGGTGAATGAAAAACTGTTTTTT. Translation gives CASSQSRVNEKLFF.

The chain links TRBV9 to TRBJ2-5, with D tentatively TRBD1 (6 bases). V was pared by 4 bases and J by 3 bases, with 19 bases between. The CDR3 contains 16 residues. CDR1 and CDR2 (germline): SGDLS, YYNGEE. The CDR3 DNA is TGTGCCAGCAGCCAACCCTCTAGGACAGCGGAAGAGACCCAGTACTTC. It specifies CASSQPSRTAEETQYF.

The chain uses TRBV30 and TRBJ1-4, with D maybe TRBD1 (5 bases). CDR3 size: 14 residues. Germline V gene sequence: CDR1 GTSNPN, CDR2 SVGIG (reference sequence). V was clipped by 5 bases and J by 4 bases, with 14 bases between them. This chain's CDR3 is CAWAKGRLNEKLFF. CDR3 in DNA: TGTGCCTGGGCGAAGGGACGGCTTAATGAAAAACTGTTTTTT.

The V and J genes are TRBV5-1 and TRBJ1-3, with a tentative D call TRBD1 (5 bases). This CDR3 spans 16 amino acids. Per germline, CDR1 SGHRS and CDR2 YFSETQ. V lost 0 bases and J 4 bases, leaving 14 bases between the germline ends. CDR3 nucleotides: TGCGCCAGCAGCTTGGCCAGGGACGGGCTCGGAAACACCATATATTTT. Amino acids: CASSLARDGLGNTIYF.

The chain is built from TRBV3-1 (or the pseudogene TRBV3-2) and TRBJ2-2; 8 nucleotides line up with TRBD1. Germline V gene sequence: CDR1 LGHDT, CDR2 YNNKEL (reference sequence). V lost 6 bases to trimming and J lost 4 bases; unmatched junction nucleotides: 10. The CDR3 is made up of 16 amino acids. CDR3 region: CASSLSGGLSTGELFF. Here the CDR3 DNA reads TGTGCCAGCAGTCTATCAGGGGGCTTAAGCACCGGGGAGCTGTTTTTT.

This clone was detected only once. This chain connects TRBV6-6 to TRBJ1-1; a possible D gene is TRBD1 (6 bases). The germline V and J ends were trimmed by 2 bases and 4 bases, with 14 bases remaining between them. The CDR3 is made up of 15 amino acids. Germline values: CDR1 MNHNY, CDR2 SVGAGI (reference sequence). CDR3 sequence (DNA): TGTGCCAGCAGTTACCCCGGCAGGGGAAGCACTGAAGCTTTCTTT. Its translation: CASSYPGRGSTEAFF.

V gene TRBV3-1 (or the pseudogene TRBV3-2) combines with J gene TRBJ2-3, with 8 bases aligning to TRBD2. This CDR3 region has 15 residues. V was clipped by 6 bases and J by 1 base; unmatched bases: 6. Germline assignment: CDR1 LGHDT and CDR2 YNNKEL (reference sequence). DNA of the CDR3: TGTGCCAGCAGTCTCAGCGGGAGAGGCACAGATACGCAGTATTTT. This sequence encodes CASSLSGRGTDTQYF.

The CDR3 spells CSVHKGGNTEAFF. DNA for the CDR3: TGCAGCGTCCATAAGGGGGGGAACACTGAAGCTTTCTTT. The J gene is TRBJ1-1, the V gene TRBV29-1; D possibly corresponds to TRBD1 (6 bases). V lost 6 bases, J lost 1 base, and 12 bases lay in between. This CDR3 contains 13 residues. Germline V gene data show CDR1 as SQVTM and CDR2 as ANQGSEA.

The genes are TRBV2 and TRBJ1-1; D is possibly TRBD1 (5 bases). Deletions cut 3 bases from V and 7 bases from J, with 21 bases between. Germline CDR1 is SNHLY and CDR2 is FYNNEI. The CDR3 covers 16 residues. The CDR3 DNA reads TGTGCCAGCAGTGATTTGGGCAGGGAACTTTACAATGAAGCTTTCTTT. It encodes CASSDLGRELYNEAFF.

V usage is TRBV19 and J usage is TRBJ1-2; no definite D call. The germline V gene encodes CDR1 LNHDA and CDR2 SQIVND (reference sequence). The CDR3 totals 13 residues. V was cut by 6 bases and J by 4 bases, with 12 bases left in between. CDR3 sequence reads: CASRVPGPYGYTF. The CDR3 DNA reads as TGTGCCAGTAGAGTCCCGGGCCCCTATGGCTACACCTTC.

This chain links TRBV29-1 with TRBJ2-3, with 11 bases that match TRBD2. V lost 6 bases, J lost 2 bases, and 4 bases stayed unmatched. This CDR3 region has 14 residues. The germline V gene encodes CDR1 SQVTM and CDR2 ANQGSEA. CDR3 loop: CSVSTSGVTDTQYF. CDR3 bases: TGCAGCGTCTCGACTAGCGGGGTCACAGATACGCAGTATTTT.

The V and J genes are TRBV7-9 and TRBJ2-7; TRBD1 matches at 8 bases. This CDR3 spans 12 amino acids. Germline values: CDR1 SEHNR, CDR2 FQNEAQ (reference sequence). V dropped 5 bases and J dropped 9; count of bases not matched to a gene: 6. The CDR3 loop reads CASSVDRGGQYF. In DNA form, the CDR3 reads TGTGCCAGCAGCGTTGACAGGGGCGGGCAGTACTTC.

The genes are TRBV7-6 and TRBJ2-7, with D tentatively TRBD1 (5 bases). Trimming left V 0 bases short and J 5 bases short, with 17 bases between. Germline V gene data show CDR1 as SGHVS and CDR2 as FNYEAQ. The length of the CDR3 is 16 residues. CDR3 sequence (DNA): TGTGCCAGCAGCTTAGCCCCAACAGACAGACCCCACGAGCAGTACTTC. This sequence encodes CASSLAPTDRPHEQYF.

This chain uses TRBV13 with TRBJ1-6; D remains unclear. CDR1 and CDR2 (germline): PRHDT, FYEKMQ (reference sequence). This CDR3 contains 15 residues. V lost 5 bases and J 3 bases, leaving 11 bases between the germline ends. This CDR3 is CASSDGRYYNSPLHF. CDR3 DNA: TGTGCCAGCAGCGACGGGAGATACTATAATTCACCCCTCCACTTT.

The chain combines TRBV6-2 or TRBV6-3 with TRBJ2-3; no definite D call. Trimming took 6 bases from V and 1 from J, leaving 17 bases between them. The germline CDR1 and CDR2 sequences are MNHEY and SVGEGT. The CDR3 runs to 16 residues. The CDR3 region is CASSPRLFQGTDTQYF. As DNA, the CDR3 is TGTGCCAGCAGCCCCCGTCTCTTTCAGGGCACAGATACGCAGTATTTT.

The rearrangement uses TRBV19 and TRBJ1-5, with TRBD1 as a possible D gene (5 bases). V gave up 7 bases and J gave up 9 bases, with 16 bases separating them. Looked up from germline, CDR1 is LNHDA and CDR2 is SQIVND (reference sequence). The CDR3 runs to 13 residues. The CDR3 bases are TGTGCCAGTAAGATCCAGGGCCGGGGGCCCCAGCATTTT. This codes for CASKIQGRGPQHF.

The V and J genes are TRBV27 and TRBJ1-5; D is undetermined. V dropped 4 bases and J dropped 6 bases, with 16 bases sitting between them. The germline gives CDR1 MNHEY, CDR2 SMNVEV (reference sequence). The CDR3 has 15 amino acids. The CDR3 is CASSSDFVGSQPQHF. DNA for the CDR3: TGTGCCAGCAGTTCGGATTTTGTCGGGAGTCAGCCCCAGCATTTT.